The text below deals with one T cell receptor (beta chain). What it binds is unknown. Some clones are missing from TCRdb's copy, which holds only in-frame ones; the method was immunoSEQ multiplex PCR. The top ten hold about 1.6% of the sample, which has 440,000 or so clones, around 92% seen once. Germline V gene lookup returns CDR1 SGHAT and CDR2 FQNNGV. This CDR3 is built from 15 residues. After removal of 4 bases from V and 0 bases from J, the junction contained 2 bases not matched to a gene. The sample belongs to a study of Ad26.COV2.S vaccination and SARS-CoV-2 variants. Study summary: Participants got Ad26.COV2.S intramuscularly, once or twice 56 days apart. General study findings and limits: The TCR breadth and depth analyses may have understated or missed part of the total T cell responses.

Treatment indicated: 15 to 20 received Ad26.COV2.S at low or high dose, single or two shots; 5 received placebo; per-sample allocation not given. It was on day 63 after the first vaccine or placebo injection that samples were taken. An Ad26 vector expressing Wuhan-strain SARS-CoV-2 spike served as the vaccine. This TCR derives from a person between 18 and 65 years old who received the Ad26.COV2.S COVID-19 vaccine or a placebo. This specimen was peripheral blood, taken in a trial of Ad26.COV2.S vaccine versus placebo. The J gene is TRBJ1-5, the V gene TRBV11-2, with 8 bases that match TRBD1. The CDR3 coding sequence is TGTGCCAGCAGCTACAGGGGGTATAGCAATCAGCCCCAGCATTTT. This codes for CASSYRGYSNQPQHF.